The rows below give T cell receptor beta chains drawn from one sample of a study of glioma-infiltrating T cells. TCRdb itself ran the multiplex PCR reads through MiXCR, one entry per CDR3 protein. The sample contains about 410,000 distinct CDR3 sequences, roughly two fifths of which appear only once. Sequences were obtained from glioma tissue, nonneoplastic brain tissue, or PBMCs (not recorded which). These receptors originate from a human donor with low-grade glioma or glioblastoma, undergoing nonglioma brain surgery, or in good health (not recorded which). CDR3s include the opening cysteine and the closing phenylalanine or tryptophan. Size tells how often a clone was seen (once, few, many) or the class of an expanded clone, and some rows leave it out.

cdr3_aa: CASSFRQGLYNEQFF; j_call: TRBJ2-1; clone_size: few; v_call: TRBV7-6
cdr3_aa: CATSDGTGWDTEAFF; j_call: TRBJ1-1; clone_size: many; v_call: TRBV15
cdr3_aa: CASSQDPGRGNEKLFF; j_call: TRBJ1-4; clone_size: -; v_call: TRBV4-1
cdr3_aa: CSATGANEQYF; j_call: TRBJ2-7; clone_size: -; v_call: TRBV20-1
cdr3_aa: CSAPEASGGTYEQYF; j_call: TRBJ2-7; clone_size: many; v_call: TRBV20-1
cdr3_aa: CSARDRASGRETQCF; j_call: TRBJ2-5; clone_size: -; v_call: TRBV20-1
cdr3_aa: CASSYFASGANVLTF; j_call: TRBJ2-6; clone_size: -; v_call: TRBV6-6
cdr3_aa: CASSLLGLAGGRRVNEQFF; j_call: TRBJ2-1; clone_size: -; v_call: TRBV7-8
cdr3_aa: CASSDRAWDGYTF; j_call: TRBJ1-2; clone_size: -; v_call: TRBV6-1
cdr3_aa: CAWREYTDTQYF; j_call: TRBJ2-3; clone_size: few; v_call: TRBV7-8
cdr3_aa: CASSLVPLANEQFF; j_call: TRBJ2-1; clone_size: few; v_call: TRBV7-2
cdr3_aa: CSVDVAGGGDTQYF; j_call: TRBJ2-3; clone_size: few; v_call: TRBV29-1
cdr3_aa: CASSPLGSEAFF; j_call: TRBJ1-1; clone_size: -; v_call: TRBV7-9
cdr3_aa: CASSNPGTAGWDQPQHF; j_call: TRBJ1-5; clone_size: few; v_call: TRBV6-1
cdr3_aa: CASSPLIGDTQYF; j_call: TRBJ2-3; clone_size: -; v_call: TRBV7-2
cdr3_aa: CSARDLKVSYEQYF; j_call: TRBJ2-7; clone_size: -; v_call: TRBV20-1
cdr3_aa: CASSFGQANTEAFF; j_call: TRBJ1-1; clone_size: few; v_call: TRBV7-9
cdr3_aa: CASSLAGTGGNYNEQFF; j_call: TRBJ2-1; clone_size: many; v_call: TRBV7-2
cdr3_aa: CASSAGRRLAGEGTDTQYF; j_call: TRBJ2-3; clone_size: few; v_call: TRBV11-2
cdr3_aa: CATLAELRYNEQFF; j_call: TRBJ2-1; clone_size: once; v_call: TRBV11-2
cdr3_aa: CASSSTEGDYGYTF; j_call: TRBJ1-2; clone_size: few; v_call: TRBV11-2
cdr3_aa: CASSFSIRNEQFF; j_call: TRBJ2-1; clone_size: many; v_call: TRBV27
cdr3_aa: CASRDRGSEQYF; j_call: TRBJ2-7; clone_size: few; v_call: TRBV2
cdr3_aa: CSAGASVRQETQYF; j_call: TRBJ2-5; clone_size: -; v_call: TRBV20-1
cdr3_aa: CASSPGVSSYNEQFF; j_call: TRBJ2-1; clone_size: many; v_call: TRBV27
cdr3_aa: CASTPAGGTDTQYF; j_call: TRBJ2-3; clone_size: many; v_call: TRBV28
cdr3_aa: CSASRGLAGWSSYNEQFF; j_call: TRBJ2-1; clone_size: few; v_call: TRBV20-1
cdr3_aa: CASSTRQGAESPLHF; j_call: TRBJ1-6; clone_size: few; v_call: TRBV5-4
cdr3_aa: CSARDSYEQYF; j_call: TRBJ2-7; clone_size: -; v_call: TRBV20-1
cdr3_aa: CASSRAGTGAEAFF; j_call: TRBJ1-1; clone_size: -; v_call: TRBV11-2
cdr3_aa: CASSPQGVYNEQFF; j_call: TRBJ2-1; clone_size: -; v_call: TRBV2
cdr3_aa: CASSFTGASYKQYF; j_call: TRBJ2-7; clone_size: -; v_call: TRBV28
cdr3_aa: CSTREEGNYGYTF; j_call: TRBJ1-2; clone_size: -; v_call: TRBV20-1
cdr3_aa: CASSPPGRDTNQPQHF; j_call: TRBJ1-5; clone_size: -; v_call: TRBV25-1
cdr3_aa: CASSLEGTGGFGYTF; j_call: TRBJ1-2; clone_size: -; v_call: TRBV27
cdr3_aa: CASSPHGNTEAFF; j_call: TRBJ1-1; clone_size: few; v_call: TRBV7-2
cdr3_aa: CASSRTGTNTIYF; j_call: TRBJ1-3; clone_size: -; v_call: TRBV7-2
cdr3_aa: CASSPRLAGSDTQYF; j_call: TRBJ2-3; clone_size: few; v_call: TRBV7-3
cdr3_aa: CASSPLDRADGYTF; j_call: TRBJ1-2; clone_size: few; v_call: TRBV27
cdr3_aa: CASTLRTSGRAGTDTQYF; j_call: TRBJ2-3; clone_size: -; v_call: TRBV6-1
cdr3_aa: CATSRERFGLNTGELFF; j_call: TRBJ2-2; clone_size: -; v_call: TRBV15
cdr3_aa: CASSLGQGGPPQHF; j_call: TRBJ1-5; clone_size: -; v_call: TRBV7-2
cdr3_aa: CASSYSGIPGGNTIYF; j_call: TRBJ1-3; clone_size: -; v_call: TRBV4-2
cdr3_aa: CASSLSVRTCYGYTF; j_call: TRBJ1-2; clone_size: -; v_call: TRBV7-2
cdr3_aa: CASSFQGTVGNTIYF; j_call: TRBJ1-3; clone_size: few; v_call: TRBV7-2
cdr3_aa: CSARDWRGSNAEAFF; j_call: TRBJ1-1; clone_size: -; v_call: TRBV20-1
cdr3_aa: CASTPWGSGPDNEQFF; j_call: TRBJ2-1; clone_size: few; v_call: TRBV7-9
cdr3_aa: CSVGRILYNEQFF; j_call: TRBJ2-1; clone_size: many; v_call: TRBV20-1
cdr3_aa: CASGFTPQSEAFF; j_call: TRBJ1-1; clone_size: many; v_call: TRBV6-1
cdr3_aa: CASKAKGASNYGYTF; j_call: TRBJ1-2; clone_size: -; v_call: TRBV27
cdr3_aa: CASSFTTGGTGNTIYF; j_call: TRBJ1-3; clone_size: few; v_call: TRBV7-2
cdr3_aa: CASSFARAPVNTEAFF; j_call: TRBJ1-1; clone_size: few; v_call: TRBV19
cdr3_aa: CASSESIAGAGTQYF; j_call: TRBJ2-3; clone_size: -; v_call: TRBV6-6